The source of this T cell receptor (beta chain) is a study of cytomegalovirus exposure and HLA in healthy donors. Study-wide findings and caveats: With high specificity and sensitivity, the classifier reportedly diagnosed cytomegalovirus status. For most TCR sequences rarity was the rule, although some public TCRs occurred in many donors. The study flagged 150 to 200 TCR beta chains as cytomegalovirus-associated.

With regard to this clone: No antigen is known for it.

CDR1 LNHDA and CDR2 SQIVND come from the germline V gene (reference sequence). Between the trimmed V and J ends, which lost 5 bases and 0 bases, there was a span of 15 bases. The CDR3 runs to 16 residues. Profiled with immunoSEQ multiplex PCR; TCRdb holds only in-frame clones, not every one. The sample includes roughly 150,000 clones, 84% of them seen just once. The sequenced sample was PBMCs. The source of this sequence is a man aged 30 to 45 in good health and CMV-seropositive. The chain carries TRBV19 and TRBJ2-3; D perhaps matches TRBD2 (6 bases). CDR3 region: CASSFYSGTSTDTQYF. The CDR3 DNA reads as TGTGCCAGTAGTTTCTATAGCGGAACCAGCACAGATACGCAGTATTTT.